Sequencing of this TCR beta chain was carried out in a study of identical twins. This clonotype was counted at least ten times. Unique molecular identifiers were in the cDNA, with template-switch universal primer binding. Using its own MiXCR run on the 5' RACE reads, TCRdb lists one record per CDR3 protein. The repertoire has about 700,000 distinct CDR3 sequences, 5.5% to 6.5% of them found once; the top ten carry 1.5% to 2%. The CDR3 has 14 residues. The J segment lost 9 bases and the V segment lost 6 bases, leaving 13 bases of the junction unmatched. CDR1 DFQATT and CDR2 SNEGSKA come from the germline V gene (reference sequence).

The clonotype was recovered from a young man in good health. The V call is TRBV20-1, the J call TRBJ2-3; TRBD2 matches 9 bases. The sequencing sample was made of naive T cells sorted from blood. CDR3 nucleotides: TGCAGTGCAATAGCGGGAGCAGGAGACTTAACGCAGTATTTT. It encodes CSAIAGAGDLTQYF.